These 23 T cell receptor beta chains originate from one sample sequenced in a study of technical replicates of blood from a few donors. Some clones are missing from TCRdb's copy, which holds only in-frame ones; the method was immunoSEQ multiplex PCR. This sample yields tens of thousands of clones, of which about 92% are seen a single time; less than 0.4% belongs to the top ten. What was sequenced was T cells isolated from PBMCs. These receptors were taken from a human donor in good health.

Only one count was recorded for this clone. The genes are TRBV20-1 and TRBJ2-7; no firm D call. Germline values: CDR1 DFQATT, CDR2 SNEGSKA (reference sequence). V gave up 3 bases and J gave up 6 bases, with 9 bases separating them. The CDR3 loop spans 11 amino acids. The CDR3 DNA sequence: TGCAGTGCTAGGAGTGTTGGCGAGCAGTACTTC. Translated: CSARSVGEQYF.

This chain uses TRBV6-5 with TRBJ1-2; tentative D call: TRBD1 (6 bases). The V gene's germline CDR1 is MNHEY and CDR2 SVGAGI. CDR3 length: 13 residues. V lost 0 bases and J 7 bases, leaving 9 bases between the germline ends. CDR3 nucleotides: TGTGCCAGCAGTTACTCCCGGACAGCTGGCTACACCTTC. Protein: CASSYSRTAGYTF.

J is TRBJ2-7 and V is TRBV27; 13 bases line up with TRBD2. The CDR3 has 18 amino acids. Germline lookup yields CDR1 MNHEY and CDR2 SMNVEV (reference sequence). V lost 4 bases, J lost 3 bases, and 12 bases stayed unmatched. CDR3 sequence reads: CASSYRTSGSGYSYEQYF. The CDR3 nucleotides read TGTGCCAGCAGTTACCGGACTAGCGGGAGCGGTTATAGCTACGAGCAGTACTTC.

This clone was observed once. This chain uses TRBV5-1 with TRBJ2-7, with 7 bases matching TRBD2. CDR3 length equals 15 residues. Germline V lookup: CDR1 SGHRS, CDR2 YFSETQ. Trimming at V came to 0 bases and at J to 0 bases, leaving 3 bases not matched to a gene. The CDR3 region is CASSLELASSYEQYF. The CDR3, as DNA: TGCGCCAGCAGCTTGGAACTAGCGAGCTCCTACGAGCAGTACTTC.

This sequence joins TRBV7-2 and TRBJ2-3; 8 nucleotides agree with TRBD1. Trimming removed 5 bases from V and 0 bases from J; junction bases left unmatched: 7. The CDR3 spans 16 residues. CDR1 is SGHTA and CDR2 is FQGNSA in the germline V gene. The CDR3 is CASSLRTGRSTDTQYF. DNA of the CDR3: TGTGCCAGCAGCCTACGGACAGGGAGAAGCACAGATACGCAGTATTTT.

The CDR3 DNA sequence: TGCAGCGTTGAAGGGCAGCGGGACGCACCTTACGAGCAGTACTTC. It is translated as CSVEGQRDAPYEQYF. The chain is built from TRBV29-1 and TRBJ2-7, with 7 positions matching TRBD2. The CDR3 covers 15 residues. The germline V gene encodes CDR1 SQVTM and CDR2 ANQGSEA. The V segment lost 1 base and the J segment 4 bases; nucleotides outside the gene matches: 10.

The chain recombines TRBV2 with TRBJ2-1; TRBD1 matches 9 bases. CDR1 is SNHLY, CDR2 FYNNEI, per germline. The CDR3 spans 14 residues. J lost 6 bases, V lost 6 bases, and 6 bases had no gene match. The CDR3 is CASSRTGVLNEQFF. CDR3 coding DNA: TGTGCCAGCAGCAGGACAGGGGTCCTCAATGAGCAGTTCTTC. The complete variable domain, with remaining parts taken from reference TRBV2 and TRBJ2-1, reads EPEVTQTPSHQVTQMGQEVILRCVPISNHLYFYWYRQILGQKVEFLVSFYNNEISEKSEIFDDQFSVERPDGSNFTLKIRSTKLEDSAMYFCASSRTGVLNEQFFGPGTRLTVL.

This chain connects TRBV7-8 to TRBJ1-2; D remains unclear. The CDR3 has 14 amino acids. With 1 base removed from V and 3 bases from J, the gap between germline ends came to 9 bases. Germline CDR1 reads SGHVS; CDR2 reads FQNEAQ. This CDR3 reads CASSLGHRDYGYTF. The CDR3 nucleotides read TGTGCCAGCAGCTTAGGTCACAGAGACTATGGCTACACCTTC.

This clone occurred once. The chain combines TRBV2 with TRBJ2-1, with no clear D. V lost 5 bases to trimming and J lost 4 bases, with 9 bases between them. CDR1 is SNHLY and CDR2 is FYNNEI in the germline V gene. The CDR3 is 13 amino acids. This CDR3 is CASSWALYNEQFF. For the CDR3, the DNA is TGTGCCAGCAGTTGGGCCTTATACAATGAGCAGTTCTTC.

This sequence joins TRBV30 and TRBJ2-2, with no clear D. The CDR3 consists of 14 residues. V lost 0 bases and J lost 9, with 14 bases in between. The V gene's germline CDR1 is GTSNPN and CDR2 SVGIG (reference sequence). The CDR3 nucleotides are TGTGCCTGGAGTGTACTCGATGACTGGAGGGAGCTGTTTTTT. Translating it yields CAWSVLDDWRELFF.

The chain carries TRBV4-1 and TRBJ2-3; a weak D match, TRBD2 (5 bases). Germline CDR1 MGHRA, CDR2 YSYEKL. The CDR3 covers 17 residues. V was trimmed by 0 bases and J by 0 bases, leaving 13 bases between them. DNA of the CDR3: TGCGCCAGCAGCCAAGAGGGAGCGGTCATTAGCACAGATACGCAGTATTTT. Protein product: CASSQEGAVISTDTQYF.

The chain joins TRBV2 to TRBJ1-5; TRBD1 agrees at 8 bases. J was trimmed by 6 bases and V by 4 bases; bases with no gene match: 14. Germline values: CDR1 SNHLY, CDR2 FYNNEI. This CDR3 region has 17 residues. The CDR3 DNA reads as TGTGCCAGCAGTGCAGGGGACAGGCGGTCTGTCATTCAGCCCCAGCATTTT. It is translated as CASSAGDRRSVIQPQHF.

The CDR3 sequence is CASSAGLDGGAQYF. The DNA for the CDR3 is TGTGCCAGCAGTGCGGGACTAGATGGGGGCGCGCAGTACTTC. The chain recombines TRBV27 with TRBJ2-7; 8 bases fit TRBD2. Trimming removed 5 bases from V and 9 bases from J; junction bases left unmatched: 12. This CDR3 has 14 residues. Germline CDR1 reads MNHEY; CDR2 reads SMNVEV (reference sequence).

The chain recombines TRBV6-4 with TRBJ1-1, with D possibly being TRBD1 (6 bases). Trimming left V 2 bases short and J 8 bases short, with 12 bases between. The germline gives CDR1 MRHNA, CDR2 SNTAGT. The CDR3 is 13 residues long. The CDR3 here is CASSDPGTREAFF. CDR3 DNA: TGTGCCAGCAGTGACCCCGGGACACGAGAAGCTTTCTTT.

The chain recombines TRBV7-6 with TRBJ2-2; D not certain. V was clipped by 4 bases and J by 7 bases, with 7 bases between them. The CDR3 totals 12 residues. CDR1 is SGHVS, CDR2 FNYEAQ, per germline. The chain's CDR3 is CASSSLGGELFF. CDR3 in DNA: TGTGCCAGCAGCTCCCTCGGCGGGGAGCTGTTTTTT.

The chain recombines TRBV28 with TRBJ2-7, with D possibly being TRBD2 (6 bases). Trimming stripped 7 bases from V and 2 bases from J, with 18 bases between. CDR1 MDHEN and CDR2 SYDVKM come from the germline V gene. The CDR3 has 15 amino acids. CDR3 region: CASTSGAPGAYEQYF. The CDR3 nucleotides read TGTGCCAGCACCTCGGGAGCCCCAGGAGCCTACGAGCAGTACTTC.

The chain uses TRBV5-1 and TRBJ2-3; perhaps TRBD1 as D (6 bases). The germline V gene encodes CDR1 SGHRS and CDR2 YFSETQ. V lost 4 bases, J lost 3 bases, and 12 bases lay in between. This CDR3 region has 14 residues. The CDR3 here is CASSPGQQTDTQYF. The CDR3 region has the DNA TGCGCCAGCAGCCCCGGACAGCAAACAGATACGCAGTATTTT.

V usage is TRBV6-6 and J usage is TRBJ2-5; tentatively, D is TRBD1 (5 bases). There are 14 residues in the CDR3. Germline CDR1 is MNHNY and CDR2 is SVGAGI (reference sequence). Trimming stripped 4 bases from V and 7 bases from J, with 16 bases between. CDR3 residues: CASSFGRARGTQYF. The CDR3, as DNA: TGTGCCAGCAGTTTCGGACGGGCTAGGGGGACCCAGTACTTC.

The chain carries TRBV6-5 and TRBJ1-1; D is unclear. The V and J ends lost 8 bases and 0 bases respectively, with 16 bases between them. This CDR3 has 15 residues. CDR1 MNHEY and CDR2 SVGAGI come from the germline V gene. The DNA of the CDR3 is TGTGCCAGCGGCCCAATGAGGCTCATGAACACTGAAGCTTTCTTT. Its translation is CASGPMRLMNTEAFF.

The chain has TRBV7-9 and TRBJ2-1; D is uncertain. Trimming shortened V by 2 bases and J by 7 bases, and 18 bases separated the two germline ends. The CDR3 loop spans 16 amino acids. Germline V gene sequence: CDR1 SEHNR, CDR2 FQNEAQ (reference sequence). DNA of the CDR3: TGTGCCAGCAGCTTAAATACCCCCAACACGAGGAATGAGCAGTTCTTC. This sequence encodes CASSLNTPNTRNEQFF.

This clone was seen a handful of times. The chain employs TRBV9 and TRBJ1-1, with 9 positions matching TRBD1. The ends lost 3 bases at V and 0 bases at J; junction bases unmatched: 6. CDR3 length: 16 residues. Germline lookup yields CDR1 SGDLS and CDR2 YYNGEE. CDR3 residues: CASSGSGTGMNTEAFF. CDR3 in DNA: TGTGCCAGCAGCGGTTCCGGGACAGGGATGAACACTGAAGCTTTCTTT.

J is TRBJ2-7 and V is TRBV27; TRBD1 might be the D (6 bases). Germline CDR1 is MNHEY and CDR2 is SMNVEV (reference sequence). Trimming stripped 5 bases from V and 6 bases from J, with 14 bases between. This CDR3 is 13 amino acids long. The CDR3 loop reads CASSPGQTIEQYF. Written as DNA, the CDR3 is TGTGCCAGCAGTCCGGGACAAACGATCGAGCAGTACTTC.

This sequence joins TRBV21-1 and TRBJ2-5; the table names TRBD1, a call not compared with the DNA. TRBV21-1 is a recognized pseudogene. There are 15 residues in the CDR3. CDR3 DNA: TGTGCCAGCATGACGGGACAGTCCTACCAAGAGACCCAGTACTTC. Its translation: CASMTGQSYQETQYF.